This T cell receptor beta chain was documented in a study of T cell responses to AZD1222 COVID-19 vaccine. Notes on this clone: What it binds is unknown.

The germline gives CDR1 SGHTA, CDR2 FQGNSA. The CDR3 extends over 13 amino acids. With 3 bases removed from V and 4 bases from J, the gap between germline ends came to 9 bases. General observations from the study: Donor demographics were predominantly white British with a female majority; clonal diversity may be underestimated.

Pooling covered second doses at about 4 or about 12 weeks. Measured with immunoSEQ multiplex PCR; TCRdb has only the in-frame clones, and not every one. The profile shows 100,000 to 150,000 clones, more than 65% of them singletons. The receptor was derived from an adult who received the AZD1222 COVID-19 vaccine. The starting material was peripheral blood, obtained 28 days after the second AZD1222 dose. The chain employs TRBV7-2 and TRBJ1-2; D gene ambiguous. CDR3 sequence: CASSLGSLYGYTF. CDR3 in DNA: TGTGCCAGCAGCTTGGGGAGCCTCTATGGCTACACCTTC.